The 21 T cell receptor beta chains below come from one sample, sequenced in a study of cytomegalovirus exposure and HLA in healthy donors. The PCR ran on 60 Vbeta and 13 Jbeta primers. Libraries were prepared by immunoSEQ multiplex PCR; TCRdb keeps only in-frame clonotypes and omits some of them. The sample carries roughly 120,000 clones, around 80% recorded once. Sequences were obtained from PBMCs. Receptors originate from a man aged 50 or older in good health and CMV-seronegative.

The rearrangement uses TRBV28 and TRBJ1-2, with D perhaps matching TRBD1 (6 bases). Germline loops: CDR1 MDHEN, CDR2 SYDVKM. The CDR3 sequence is 15 residues long. V gave up 5 bases and J gave up 2 bases, with 15 bases separating them. CDR3 region: CASSHNREGNYGYTF. The CDR3 DNA follows: TGTGCCAGCAGTCACAACAGGGAAGGGAACTATGGCTACACCTTC.

This rearrangement joins TRBV9 to TRBJ1-1, with TRBD1 identical over 8 bases. Germline loops: CDR1 SGDLS, CDR2 YYNGEE. The CDR3 loop spans 16 amino acids. V dropped 0 bases and J dropped 0; count of bases not matched to a gene: 4. CDR3 DNA: TGTGCCAGCAGCGTAGCCCAGGACAGGGTGAACACTGAAGCTTTCTTT. Protein product: CASSVAQDRVNTEAFF.

This rearrangement joins TRBV6-5 to TRBJ2-5, with D perhaps matching TRBD2 (5 bases). The V end was cut by 2 bases, the J end by 5 bases, with 12 bases between. The CDR3 covers 14 residues. Per germline, CDR1 MNHEY and CDR2 SVGAGI. The CDR3 DNA follows: TGTGCCAGCAGTTACGACCCACGGAGGGAGACCCAGTACTTC. This gives the protein CASSYDPRRETQYF.

V gene TRBV5-5 combines with J gene TRBJ2-3, with 7 positions matching TRBD1. This CDR3 has 15 amino acids. From germline, CDR1 is SGHKS and CDR2 YYEKEE (reference sequence). With 3 bases clipped from V and 2 bases from J, the junction kept 6 bases outside the gene matches. The CDR3, as DNA: TGTGCCAGCAGCTCCACCGGGACAGACACAGATACGCAGTATTTT. Its translation: CASSSTGTDTDTQYF. Based on the CDR3 plus reference TRBV5-5 and TRBJ2-3, the full variable domain is DAGVTQSPTHLIKTRGQQVTLRCSPISGHKSVSWYQQVLGQGPQFIFQYYEKEERGRGNFPDRFSARQFPNYSSELNVNALLLGDSALYLCASSSTGTDTDTQYFGPGTRLTVL.

J is TRBJ1-4 and V is TRBV27; possible D gene TRBD1, 5 bases. V dropped 8 bases and J dropped 5 bases, with 18 bases sitting between them. The CDR3 is 15 residues long. Germline CDR1 reads MNHEY; CDR2 reads SMNVEV (reference sequence). The CDR3 DNA follows: TGTGCCAGCCGTATTATCGACAGACCGAATGAAAAACTGTTTTTT. It codes for CASRIIDRPNEKLFF.

The chain couples TRBV6-1 to TRBJ1-5, with D perhaps TRBD1 (6 bases). CDR1 MNHNS and CDR2 SASEGT come from the germline V gene. The CDR3 is made up of 14 amino acids. Trimming left V 5 bases short and J 7 bases short, with 15 bases between. Here the CDR3 reads CASSLTGSGQPQHF. The CDR3 DNA is TGTGCCAGCAGTCTTACAGGGTCGGGGCAGCCCCAGCATTTT.

V usage is TRBV27 and J usage is TRBJ1-6; TRBD1 matches 9 bases. Germline lookup yields CDR1 MNHEY and CDR2 SMNVEV (reference sequence). The CDR3 spans 17 residues. The V segment lost 5 bases and the J segment 0 bases; nucleotides outside the gene matches: 5. The CDR3 region is CASSPGTGSSYNSPLHF. CDR3 DNA sequence: TGTGCCAGCAGTCCGGGGACAGGGAGCTCCTATAATTCACCCCTCCACTTT.

This clone was recorded only once. CDR3 sequence: CASSLGWESEQYF. DNA for the CDR3: TGTGCCAGCAGCTTAGGGTGGGAGAGTGAGCAGTACTTC. V gene TRBV11-2 combines with J gene TRBJ2-5; tentatively, D is TRBD2 (5 bases). Germline values: CDR1 SGHAT, CDR2 FQNNGV. The CDR3 loop spans 13 amino acids. V was pared by 1 base and J by 11 bases, with 14 bases between.

The J gene is TRBJ2-3, the V gene TRBV29-1; 10 bases map to TRBD2. The length of the CDR3 is 19 residues. J lost 0 bases, V lost 0 bases, and 12 bases had no gene match. CDR1 and CDR2 (germline): SQVTM, ANQGSEA. The CDR3 loop is CSVEDPTSGAPTSTDTQYF. The CDR3 nucleotides read TGCAGCGTTGAAGATCCAACTAGCGGGGCCCCTACAAGCACAGATACGCAGTATTTT.

The V and J genes are TRBV28 and TRBJ1-3; tentative D call: TRBD1 (5 bases). Germline V lookup: CDR1 MDHEN, CDR2 SYDVKM. The CDR3 is made up of 12 amino acids. Trimming cost V 5 bases and J 6 bases, with 8 bases left between them. The CDR3 here is CASSVRANTIYF. DNA of the CDR3: TGTGCCAGCAGTGTCAGGGCAAACACCATATATTTT.

This rearrangement joins TRBV5-4 to TRBJ2-1; 11 nucleotides line up with TRBD2. V lost 3 bases and J lost 7; bases outside the gene matches: 6. The CDR3 has 15 residues. Germline lookup yields CDR1 SGHNT and CDR2 YYREEE (reference sequence). DNA of the CDR3: TGTGCCAGCAGCTCCCTAGCGGGGGGTTGGAATGAGCAGTTCTTC. Translated: CASSSLAGGWNEQFF.

The chain combines TRBV13 with TRBJ2-1; 11 bases agree with TRBD2. The V gene's germline CDR1 is PRHDT and CDR2 FYEKMQ (reference sequence). The CDR3 contains 16 residues. Trimming removed 6 bases from V and 10 bases from J; junction bases left unmatched: 14. CDR3 loop: CASSFLGLAEYGEQFF. The CDR3 DNA reads TGTGCCAGCAGTTTTCTGGGACTAGCGGAATATGGGGAGCAGTTCTTC.

This clone was counted a few times. The V call is TRBV6-5, the J call TRBJ2-7; D is unresolved. The CDR3 is 15 residues long. V was pared by 0 bases and J by 0 bases, with 9 bases between. Germline CDR1 MNHEY, CDR2 SVGAGI. As DNA, the CDR3 is TGTGCCAGCAGTTACTCATCCATTGTCTCCTACGAGCAGTACTTC. The encoded protein is CASSYSSIVSYEQYF.

The chain employs TRBV29-1 and TRBJ1-2, with TRBD1 matching over 10 bases. V shed 6 bases and J 1 base; nucleotides not matched to a gene: 2. CDR3 length: 13 residues. CDR1 is SQVTM and CDR2 is ANQGSEA in the germline V gene. In DNA, the CDR3 is TGCAGCGTCGGGGACAGGGGTAACTATGGCTACACCTTC. Protein product: CSVGDRGNYGYTF.

This clone was counted once. V gene TRBV7-2 combines with J gene TRBJ2-6; the match to TRBD2 covers 7 bases. The CDR3 contains 18 residues. Losses at the gene ends were 3 bases for V and 0 bases for J; bases not matched to a gene: 8. CDR1 SGHTA and CDR2 FQGNSA come from the germline V gene. The CDR3 here is CASSFSTSASSGANVLTF. CDR3 nucleotide sequence: TGTGCCAGCAGCTTCTCAACTAGCGCTAGCTCTGGGGCCAACGTCCTGACTTTC.

The chain couples TRBV25-1 to TRBJ1-5, with D possibly being TRBD1 (5 bases). Trimming left V 4 bases short and J 2 bases short, with 15 bases between. The length of the CDR3 is 16 residues. CDR1 MGHDK and CDR2 SYGVNS come from the germline V gene. The CDR3 is CASSGWGGTGNQPQHF. CDR3 bases: TGTGCCAGCAGTGGGTGGGGGGGTACAGGCAATCAGCCCCAGCATTTT.

V gene TRBV7-2 combines with J gene TRBJ1-2, with TRBD1 identical over 7 bases. Per the germline V gene, CDR1 is SGHTA and CDR2 is FQGNSA. The CDR3 loop spans 12 amino acids. Unmatched junction bases numbered 6, after V lost 6 bases and J lost 8 bases. The CDR3 DNA reads as TGTGCCAGCAGTTTTAACAGGGGAGGCTACACCTTC. Translating gives CASSFNRGGYTF.

The chain links TRBV7-9 to TRBJ2-1, with 13 bases lining up with TRBD2. Germline CDR1 SEHNR, CDR2 FQNEAQ (reference sequence). Trimming removed 2 bases from V and 9 bases from J; junction bases left unmatched: 7. CDR3 length: 16 amino acids. The CDR3 region has the DNA TGTGCCAGCAGCTTAAGGGGACTAGCGGGGAGGGGTGAGCAGTTCTTC. Its translation is CASSLRGLAGRGEQFF. The full variable domain, completed using reference TRBV7-9 and TRBJ2-1, is DTGVSQNPRHKITKRGQNVTFRCDPISEHNRLYWYRQTLGQGPEFLTYFQNEAQLEKSRLLSDRFSAERPKGSFSTLEIQRTEQGDSAMYLCASSLRGLAGRGEQFFGPGTRLTVL.

The V and J genes are TRBV28 and TRBJ1-1, with 8 bases identical to TRBD1. In germline, CDR1 is MDHEN, CDR2 SYDVKM. The J segment lost 5 bases and the V segment lost 5 bases, leaving 7 bases of the junction unmatched. CDR3 length: 14 residues. CDR3 loop: CASSLHRGGTEAFF. CDR3 in DNA: TGTGCCAGCAGTCTTCACAGGGGGGGAACTGAAGCTTTCTTT. Full variable domain (rest looked up from reference TRBV28 and TRBJ1-1): DVKVTQSSRYLVKRTGEKVFLECVQDMDHENMFWYRQDPGLGLRLIYFSYDVKMKEKGDIPEGYSVSREKKERFSLILESASTNQTSMYLCASSLHRGGTEAFFGQGTRLTVV.

This clone was seen a few times. The rearrangement links TRBV28 to TRBJ2-3, with TRBD1 as a possible D gene (6 bases). This CDR3 comprises 15 residues. Trimming cost V 3 bases and J 0 bases, with 10 bases left between them. CDR1 is MDHEN and CDR2 is SYDVKM in the germline V gene. For the CDR3, the DNA is TGTGCCAGCAGTTTGATCACAGGGAGCACAGATACGCAGTATTTT. Translating gives CASSLITGSTDTQYF. The full variable domain, completed using reference TRBV28 and TRBJ2-3, is DVKVTQSSRYLVKRTGEKVFLECVQDMDHENMFWYRQDPGLGLRLIYFSYDVKMKEKGDIPEGYSVSREKKERFSLILESASTNQTSMYLCASSLITGSTDTQYFGPGTRLTVL.

The chain recombines TRBV7-2 with TRBJ2-3; 12 positions match TRBD2. The CDR3 is made up of 16 amino acids. The germline V gene encodes CDR1 SGHTA and CDR2 FQGNSA. Germline trimming cut 5 bases from V and 6 bases from J; bases unmatched to any gene: 9. The CDR3 here is CASSAGLAGGADTQYF. CDR3 sequence (DNA): TGTGCCAGCAGCGCGGGACTAGCGGGCGGGGCGGATACGCAGTATTTT.